This T cell receptor (beta chain) was profiled in a study of CD8+ T cells in alopecia areata. Reverse transcribed after extraction, RNA yielded cDNA as the sequencing template. Assay: immunoSEQ multiplex PCR; the TCRdb copy retains only in-frame clones and omits some. Of about 190,000 clones listed, 60% are singletons. This clone has a handful of counts. What it binds is unknown. V shed 1 base, J shed 5 bases, and the junction held 10 bases outside the gene matches. CDR3 size: 16 residues. Per the germline V gene, CDR1 is GTSNPN and CDR2 is SVGIG (reference sequence). Treatment denoted: oral pan-JAK inhibitor, 5-10 mg twice daily. Sorted populations comprised CD4+ and CD8+ T cells obtained from PBMCs. Points from the study as a whole: Higher clonality and more expanded CD8+ clones appeared in lesional than normal scalp.

This clonotype was sampled from a human donor with alopecia areata. The source material was CD4+ T cells sorted from blood, sampled at week 24, from a patient treated with tofacitinib. V usage is TRBV30 and J usage is TRBJ2-3; 9 bases align to TRBD2. The CDR3: CAWSGDSSGVRDTQYF. The CDR3 nucleotides read TGTGCCTGGAGTGGGGACTCTAGCGGGGTGAGAGATACGCAGTATTTT.